This TCR beta chain was sequenced during a study of T cell responses to AZD1222 COVID-19 vaccine. Study-level results: Repertoire sampling was restricted to post-peak T cell response timepoints.

The repertoire was sequenced with immunoSEQ multiplex PCR; TCRdb's copy has only in-frame clones and lacks some. Of 35,000 to 45,000 clones in the sample, around 82% were seen once. Note on this clone: Its antigen remains unknown.

The input for sequencing was peripheral blood, taken on day 0 of AZD1222 vaccination. The receptor was isolated from an adult in good health.

In DNA form, the CDR3 reads TGCGCCAGCAGCTCGACAGGGGCGGAGACCGGGGAGCTGTTTTTT. It codes for CASSSTGAETGELFF. V and J are TRBV5-1 and TRBJ2-2, with TRBD1 matching over 8 bases. This CDR3 has 15 residues. Germline CDR1 and CDR2: SGHRS and YFSETQ. V shed 3 bases and J 5 bases; nucleotides not matched to a gene: 6.